A single sample is the source of the 21 T cell receptor beta chains below, sequenced in a study of cytomegalovirus exposure and HLA in healthy donors listed by TCRdb under 2017. Library construction relied on the immunoSEQ multiplex PCR assay. For the multiplex PCR, a mixture combining 60 forward primers for TCR Vbeta segments and 13 reverse primers for TCR Jbeta segments was used. Drawn from immuneACCESS, this table holds only the in-frame rearrangements with V and J called that TCRdb kept. Clones are partly lost; checked studies trace under half to an unresolved V gene and leave the rest unexplained. The sample yields 87,000 or so clones; about 7.6% were counted once. Under 3% of the sample is held by the ten biggest clonotypes. The sequenced sample consisted of PBMCs. Receptor source: a man aged 50 to 59 in good health and CMV-seronegative.

The chain has TRBV11-2 and TRBJ2-7, with TRBD1 as a possible D gene (6 bases). Germline values: CDR1 SGHAT, CDR2 FQNNGV. CDR3 length: 17 amino acids. Trimming took 0 bases from V and 6 from J, leaving 21 bases between them. The CDR3 reads CASSLDPSRPSRGEQYF. The CDR3 bases are TGTGCCAGCAGCTTAGATCCCAGCCGGCCGTCCAGGGGCGAGCAGTACTTC.

This clone was seen only a few times. CDR3 sequence reads: CASSSVSTDTQYF. The CDR3 nucleotides are TGTGCCAGCTCGAGTGTTTCCACAGATACGCAGTATTTT. The rearrangement joins TRBV19 to TRBJ2-3; no clear D. The V and J ends lost 9 bases and 2 bases respectively, with 12 bases between them. Germline lookup yields CDR1 LNHDA and CDR2 SQIVND (reference sequence). The CDR3 loop spans 13 amino acids. Using reference TRBV19 and TRBJ2-3 for the parts outside the CDR3, the full variable domain is DGGITQSPKYLFRKEGQNVTLSCEQNLNHDAMYWYRQDPGQGLRLIYYSQIVNDFQKGDIAEGYSVSREKKESFPLTVTSAQKNPTAFYLCASSSVSTDTQYFGPGTRLTVL.

This chain links TRBV28 with TRBJ2-7; D ambiguous. Germline V gene data show CDR1 as MDHEN and CDR2 as SYDVKM. The CDR3 totals 14 residues. The germline V and J ends were trimmed by 1 base and 9 bases, with 16 bases remaining between them. The CDR3 loop reads CASSLSGSSSGQYF. CDR3 in DNA: TGTGCCAGCAGTTTATCAGGTAGTAGTTCTGGGCAGTACTTC.

The rearrangement joins TRBV4-2 to TRBJ2-1, with 9 bases matching TRBD2. This CDR3 has 16 residues. Germline V CDR1 and CDR2: LGHNA, YNFKEQ. The trim removed 0 bases at V and 5 bases at J, leaving 5 bases unmatched. CDR3 region: CASSQDLRLADNEQFF. The CDR3, as DNA: TGTGCCAGCAGCCAAGATTTGCGACTAGCGGACAATGAGCAGTTCTTC.

This chain links TRBV4-2 with TRBJ2-7; possible D gene TRBD2, 5 bases. Germline values: CDR1 LGHNA, CDR2 YNFKEQ. The CDR3 has 14 amino acids. Trimming stripped 1 base from V and 0 bases from J, with 7 bases between. CDR3 amino acids: CASSQGSGSYEQYF. The CDR3 DNA sequence: TGTGCCAGCAGCCAAGGGAGCGGCTCCTACGAGCAGTACTTC.

This clone has more than one count but fewer than ten. This chain uses TRBV14 with TRBJ1-1; TRBD1 aligns across 11 bases. The CDR3 covers 16 residues. Trimming removed 5 bases from V and 1 base from J; junction bases left unmatched: 6. Germline V CDR1 and CDR2: SGHDN, FVKESK. CDR3 sequence: CASSIRTGGANTEAFF. CDR3 in DNA: TGTGCCAGCAGCATCCGGACAGGGGGCGCGAACACTGAAGCTTTCTTT.

This chain links TRBV5-6 with TRBJ2-5; 11 nucleotides agree with TRBD2. Germline V gene sequence: CDR1 SGHDT, CDR2 YYEEEE. CDR3 length: 16 amino acids. The V gene end was trimmed by 3 bases and the J gene end by 5 bases; junction bases not matched to a gene: 9. CDR3 residues: CASSSEVAGGPETQYF. The CDR3 DNA is TGTGCCAGCAGCTCCGAGGTAGCGGGGGGGCCGGAGACCCAGTACTTC.

The V call is TRBV28, the J call TRBJ1-4; 8 bases line up with TRBD1. CDR3 length: 15 residues. Per the germline V gene, CDR1 is MDHEN and CDR2 is SYDVKM. J lost 4 bases, V lost 5 bases, and 6 bases had no gene match. CDR3 residues: CASSLNTGGNEKLFF. CDR3 DNA sequence: TGTGCCAGCAGTCTAAATACAGGGGGTAATGAAAAACTGTTTTTT.

This clone has a handful of counts. The V and J genes are TRBV20-1 and TRBJ1-2; D gene uncertain. The CDR3 is 11 amino acids. V was cut by 5 bases and J by 4 bases, with 8 bases left in between. The germline gives CDR1 DFQATT, CDR2 SNEGSKA (reference sequence). The CDR3 DNA is TGCAGTGCTCCTTCTTCCTATGGCTACACCTTC. It specifies CSAPSSYGYTF.

This chain connects TRBV2 to TRBJ2-2; D may be TRBD1 (5 bases). This CDR3 is 12 amino acids long. Germline CDR1 and CDR2: SNHLY and FYNNEI. Deletions cut 11 bases from V and 5 bases from J, with 12 bases between. CDR3 residues: CARRQFTGELFF. In nucleotides, the CDR3 is TGTGCCCGCCGACAGTTTACCGGGGAGCTGTTTTTT.

There are a few counts of this clone. The chain combines TRBV20-1 with TRBJ2-7, with a possible D match to TRBD1 (6 bases). In germline, CDR1 is DFQATT, CDR2 SNEGSKA (reference sequence). CDR3 length: 11 amino acids. The CDR3 loop is CSPGQGDEQYF. The CDR3 DNA is TGCAGCCCGGGACAAGGAGACGAGCAGTACTTC.

The CDR3 bases are TGTGCCAGCAGTGGCCCAGGGGCCCAGAACACTGAAGCTTTCTTT. Its protein product is CASSGPGAQNTEAFF. The V call is TRBV25-1, the J call TRBJ1-1, with D possibly TRBD1 on 6 matching bases. The CDR3 sequence is 15 residues long. Germline values: CDR1 MGHDK, CDR2 SYGVNS. Trimming pared 4 bases from V and 1 base from J, leaving 13 bases between.

The gene calls are TRBV6-5 and TRBJ2-7; a weak D match, TRBD1 (6 bases). Trimming took off 5 bases at V and 4 bases at J, with 15 bases between the two ends. Germline-derived CDR1 and CDR2 are MNHEY and SVGAGI. The CDR3 sequence is 14 residues long. DNA for the CDR3: TGTGCCAGCAGTACAGGGACGGCTCAGTACGAGCAGTACTTC. Translating gives CASSTGTAQYEQYF.

The J gene is TRBJ2-3, the V gene TRBV7-9; 9 bases match TRBD2. V shed 0 bases, J shed 2 bases, and the junction held 6 bases outside the gene matches. The CDR3 sequence is 17 residues long. Germline-derived CDR1 and CDR2 are SEHNR and FQNEAQ (reference sequence). The DNA of the CDR3 is TGTGCCAGCAGCTTAGCGGGTCTAGCGGGATTCACAGATACGCAGTATTTT. This translates into CASSLAGLAGFTDTQYF.

This chain uses TRBV30 with TRBJ2-7, with D perhaps matching TRBD2 (5 bases). This CDR3 has 17 residues. From germline, CDR1 is GTSNPN and CDR2 SVGIG (reference sequence). V was clipped by 2 bases and J by 0 bases, with 20 bases between them. CDR3 bases: TGTGCCTGGAGTTCCTCCCCTCGGGGAAGGAGCTCCTACGAGCAGTACTTC. Translating it yields CAWSSSPRGRSSYEQYF.

This clone showed up just a few times. The chain links TRBV23-1 to TRBJ1-5; unclear D gene. TRBV23-1 is noted as an ORF with a role that remains uncertain. The CDR3 length is 11 residues. Trimming took 4 bases from V and 4 from J, leaving 2 bases between them. DNA of the CDR3: TGCGCCAGCAGTCCAAATCAGCCCCAGCATTTT. It yields the protein CASSPNQPQHF.

The CDR3 spells CATQRAVGRVGGPNTEAFF. The CDR3, as DNA: TGTGCCACCCAAAGGGCCGTAGGCCGGGTGGGGGGACCGAACACTGAAGCTTTCTTT. V is TRBV19 and J is TRBJ1-1, with D possibly being TRBD1 (5 bases). In germline, CDR1 is LNHDA, CDR2 SQIVND (reference sequence). The CDR3 covers 19 residues. Trimming stripped 10 bases from V and 1 base from J, with 31 bases between.

V usage is TRBV7-2 and J usage is TRBJ1-1, with D uncertain. This CDR3 has 14 residues. V was shortened by 1 base and J by 1 base, with 7 bases between the two germline ends. Germline loops: CDR1 SGHTA, CDR2 FQGNSA. The CDR3 nucleotides are TGTGCCAGCAGCTTAGTGCCAGGGAACACTGAAGCTTTCTTT. It yields the protein CASSLVPGNTEAFF.

This clone has just a few counts. The chain has TRBV13 and TRBJ2-7; D is unclear. This CDR3 contains 13 residues. Germline CDR1 is PRHDT and CDR2 is FYEKMQ (reference sequence). V was clipped by 5 bases and J by 4 bases, with 12 bases between them. The CDR3 sequence is CASSPPFAYEQYF. For the CDR3, the DNA is TGTGCCAGCAGCCCCCCATTTGCGTACGAGCAGTACTTC.

This clone was found a few times. The chain carries TRBV28 and TRBJ1-1; 9 bases map to TRBD1. V lost 4 bases and J lost 4; bases outside the gene matches: 4. Germline V CDR1 and CDR2: MDHEN, SYDVKM. This CDR3 has 14 amino acids. The chain's CDR3 is CASSSGQGGTEAFF. CDR3 bases: TGTGCCAGCAGTTCGGGACAGGGAGGCACTGAAGCTTTCTTT.

CDR3 nucleotides: TGCGCCAGCACCCCCGCCGGGCTAGGGGGAGGGAAACTGTTTTTT. Translating it yields CASTPAGLGGGKLFF. This rearrangement joins TRBV5-1 to TRBJ1-4; D may be TRBD1 (6 bases). V was shortened by 6 bases and J by 11 bases, with 23 bases between the two germline ends. The CDR3 covers 15 residues. CDR1 is SGHRS, CDR2 YFSETQ, per germline.